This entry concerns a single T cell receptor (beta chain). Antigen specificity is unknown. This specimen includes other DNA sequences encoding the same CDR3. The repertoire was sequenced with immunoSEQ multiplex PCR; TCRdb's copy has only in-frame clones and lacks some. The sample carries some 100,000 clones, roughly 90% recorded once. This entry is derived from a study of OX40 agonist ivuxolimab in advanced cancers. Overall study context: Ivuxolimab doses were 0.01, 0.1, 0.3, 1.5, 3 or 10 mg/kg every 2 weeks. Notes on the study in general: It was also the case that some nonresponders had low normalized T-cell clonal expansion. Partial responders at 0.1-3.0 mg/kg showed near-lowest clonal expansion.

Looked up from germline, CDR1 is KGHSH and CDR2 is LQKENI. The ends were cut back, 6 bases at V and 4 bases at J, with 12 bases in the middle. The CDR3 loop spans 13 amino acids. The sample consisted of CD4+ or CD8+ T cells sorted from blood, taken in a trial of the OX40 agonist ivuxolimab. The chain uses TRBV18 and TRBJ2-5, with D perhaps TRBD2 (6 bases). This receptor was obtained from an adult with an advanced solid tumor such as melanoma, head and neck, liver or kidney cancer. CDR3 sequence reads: CASSPRGGETQYF. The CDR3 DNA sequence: TGTGCCAGCTCCCCCCGGGGAGGAGAGACCCAGTACTTC.